This TCR beta chain appears in the sequencing data of a study of cytomegalovirus exposure and HLA in healthy donors. In the PCR, 60 Vbeta and 13 Jbeta primers were used. Source study methods: In a later analysis, the count reached about 75 million unique TCR beta chains, with about 11 million shared. TCRdb's copy holds only in-frame clones and misses some; the assay was immunoSEQ multiplex PCR. V and J calls and clone size are as listed in that table; D and trimming were resolved from the DNA. The sample records approximately 100,000 clones, 65% to 80% being singletons. Regarding the study as a whole: Sequence variants that were highly shared formed a cluster that was likely a sequencing artifact. In vitro data verified a few CMV-associated chains as specific for CMV antigens. Excluded: some indistinguishable V segments such as TRBV6-2 and TRBV6-3.

Germline V gives CDR1 SEHNR, CDR2 FQNEAQ (reference sequence). This CDR3 has 14 amino acids. As for this clone: Its matching antigen is unknown. A junction boundary mismatches the germline segment, possibly from a read error.

This sequence was found in a middle-aged woman in good health and CMV-seronegative. The sample consisted of PBMCs. The chain links TRBV7-9 to TRBJ2-5, with TRBD2 as a possible D gene (5 bases). CDR3: CSSSFPGIQETQYF. The CDR3 bases are TGTTCCAGCAGCTTTCCCGGGATACAAGAGACCCAGTACTTC.